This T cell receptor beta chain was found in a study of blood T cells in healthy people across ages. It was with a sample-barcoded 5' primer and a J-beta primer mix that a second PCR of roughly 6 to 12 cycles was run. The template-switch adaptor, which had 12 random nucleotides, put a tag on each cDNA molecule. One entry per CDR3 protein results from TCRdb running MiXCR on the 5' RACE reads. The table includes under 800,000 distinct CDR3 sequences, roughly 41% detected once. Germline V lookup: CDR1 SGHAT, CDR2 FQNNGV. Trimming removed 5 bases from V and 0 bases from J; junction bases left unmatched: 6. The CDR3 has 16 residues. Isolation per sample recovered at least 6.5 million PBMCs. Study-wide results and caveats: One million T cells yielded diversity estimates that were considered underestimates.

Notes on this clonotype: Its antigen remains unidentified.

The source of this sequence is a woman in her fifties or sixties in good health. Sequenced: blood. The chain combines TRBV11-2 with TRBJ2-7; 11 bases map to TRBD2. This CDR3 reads CASSPVAGGRSYEQYF. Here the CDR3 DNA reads TGTGCCAGCAGCCCCGTAGCGGGAGGGCGCTCCTACGAGCAGTACTTC.